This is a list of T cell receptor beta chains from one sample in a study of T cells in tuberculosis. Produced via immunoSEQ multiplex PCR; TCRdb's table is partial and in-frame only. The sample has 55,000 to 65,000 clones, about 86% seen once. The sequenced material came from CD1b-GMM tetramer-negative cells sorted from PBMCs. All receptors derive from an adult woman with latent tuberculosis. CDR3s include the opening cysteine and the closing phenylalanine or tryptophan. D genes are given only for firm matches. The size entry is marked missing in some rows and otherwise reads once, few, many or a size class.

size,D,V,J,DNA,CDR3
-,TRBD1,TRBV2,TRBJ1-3,TGTGCCAGCAGTTCTACAGGGGTAAACACCATATATTTT,CASSSTGVNTIYF
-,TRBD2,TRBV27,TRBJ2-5,TGTGCCAGCAGGCAGCTAGCGGGGGGGCGGGAGACCCAGTACTTC,CASRQLAGGRETQYF
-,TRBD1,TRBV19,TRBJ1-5,TGTGCCAGTAAAGGACAGGGAGGTATCAATCAGCCCCAGCATTTT,CASKGQGGINQPQHF
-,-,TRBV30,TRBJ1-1,TGTGCCTGGAGCATGACAGAGGACACTGAAGCTTTCTTT,CAWSMTEDTEAFF
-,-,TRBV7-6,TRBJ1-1,TGTGCCAGCAGCCGCACAGTGAACACTGAAGCTTTCTTT,CASSRTVNTEAFF
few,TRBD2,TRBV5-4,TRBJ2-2,TGTGCCAGCAGTCCCGGGACTAGCGGCCCCGGGGAGCTGTTTTTT,CASSPGTSGPGELFF
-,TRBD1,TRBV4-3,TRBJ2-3,TGCGCCAGCAGCCAACAGTCCGGGACAGGGGGCGATCCAGATACGCAGTATTTT,CASSQQSGTGGDPDTQYF
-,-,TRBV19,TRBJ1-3,TGTGCCAGTAGTCCCCGGGGAGGGGGCTCTGGAAACACCATATATTTT,CASSPRGGGSGNTIYF
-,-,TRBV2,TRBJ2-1,TGTGCCAGCGGGACCCCCGGGGGCAATGAGCAGTTCTTC,CASGTPGGNEQFF
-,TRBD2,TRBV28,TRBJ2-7,TGTGCCAGCAGTCCGTGGACTAGCCGAACCTACGAGCAGTACTTC,CASSPWTSRTYEQYF
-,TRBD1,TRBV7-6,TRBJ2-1,TGTGCCAGCAGCTTAGATGGGACAGGGGGAAATGAGCAGTTCTTC,CASSLDGTGGNEQFF
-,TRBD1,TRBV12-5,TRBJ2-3,TGTGCTAGTGGTACTCGGACAGGGAAAACCGATACGCAGTATTTT,CASGTRTGKTDTQYF
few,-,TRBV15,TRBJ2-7,TGTGCCACCAGCAGAGAGGCCCAGAGGGCAGGGGATTACTCCTACGAGCAGTACTTC,CATSREAQRAGDYSYEQYF
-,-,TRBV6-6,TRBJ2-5,TGTGCCAGCACGCCTCCGGGGGAGACCCAGTACTTC,CASTPPGETQYF
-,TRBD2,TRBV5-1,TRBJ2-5,TGCGCCAGCAGCTTGGATTCTAGCGGACAAGAGACCCAGTACTTC,CASSLDSSGQETQYF
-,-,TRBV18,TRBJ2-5,TGTGCCAGCTCACCTACCGGGTCCCCCGGGGAGACCCAGTACTTC,CASSPTGSPGETQYF
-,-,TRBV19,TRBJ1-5,TGTGCCAGTAGTAGACAGTCGCATCAGCCCCAGCATTTT,CASSRQSHQPQHF